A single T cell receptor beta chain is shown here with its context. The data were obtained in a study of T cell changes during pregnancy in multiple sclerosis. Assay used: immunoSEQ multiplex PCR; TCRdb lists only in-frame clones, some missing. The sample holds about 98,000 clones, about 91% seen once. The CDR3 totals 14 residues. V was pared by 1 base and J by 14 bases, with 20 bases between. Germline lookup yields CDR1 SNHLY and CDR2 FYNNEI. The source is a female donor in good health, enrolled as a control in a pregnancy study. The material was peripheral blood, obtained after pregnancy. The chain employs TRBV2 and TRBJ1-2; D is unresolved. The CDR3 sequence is CASSEGQGVGQRTF. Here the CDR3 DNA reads TGTGCCAGCAGTGAAGGACAAGGAGTTGGGCAGCGGACCTTC.